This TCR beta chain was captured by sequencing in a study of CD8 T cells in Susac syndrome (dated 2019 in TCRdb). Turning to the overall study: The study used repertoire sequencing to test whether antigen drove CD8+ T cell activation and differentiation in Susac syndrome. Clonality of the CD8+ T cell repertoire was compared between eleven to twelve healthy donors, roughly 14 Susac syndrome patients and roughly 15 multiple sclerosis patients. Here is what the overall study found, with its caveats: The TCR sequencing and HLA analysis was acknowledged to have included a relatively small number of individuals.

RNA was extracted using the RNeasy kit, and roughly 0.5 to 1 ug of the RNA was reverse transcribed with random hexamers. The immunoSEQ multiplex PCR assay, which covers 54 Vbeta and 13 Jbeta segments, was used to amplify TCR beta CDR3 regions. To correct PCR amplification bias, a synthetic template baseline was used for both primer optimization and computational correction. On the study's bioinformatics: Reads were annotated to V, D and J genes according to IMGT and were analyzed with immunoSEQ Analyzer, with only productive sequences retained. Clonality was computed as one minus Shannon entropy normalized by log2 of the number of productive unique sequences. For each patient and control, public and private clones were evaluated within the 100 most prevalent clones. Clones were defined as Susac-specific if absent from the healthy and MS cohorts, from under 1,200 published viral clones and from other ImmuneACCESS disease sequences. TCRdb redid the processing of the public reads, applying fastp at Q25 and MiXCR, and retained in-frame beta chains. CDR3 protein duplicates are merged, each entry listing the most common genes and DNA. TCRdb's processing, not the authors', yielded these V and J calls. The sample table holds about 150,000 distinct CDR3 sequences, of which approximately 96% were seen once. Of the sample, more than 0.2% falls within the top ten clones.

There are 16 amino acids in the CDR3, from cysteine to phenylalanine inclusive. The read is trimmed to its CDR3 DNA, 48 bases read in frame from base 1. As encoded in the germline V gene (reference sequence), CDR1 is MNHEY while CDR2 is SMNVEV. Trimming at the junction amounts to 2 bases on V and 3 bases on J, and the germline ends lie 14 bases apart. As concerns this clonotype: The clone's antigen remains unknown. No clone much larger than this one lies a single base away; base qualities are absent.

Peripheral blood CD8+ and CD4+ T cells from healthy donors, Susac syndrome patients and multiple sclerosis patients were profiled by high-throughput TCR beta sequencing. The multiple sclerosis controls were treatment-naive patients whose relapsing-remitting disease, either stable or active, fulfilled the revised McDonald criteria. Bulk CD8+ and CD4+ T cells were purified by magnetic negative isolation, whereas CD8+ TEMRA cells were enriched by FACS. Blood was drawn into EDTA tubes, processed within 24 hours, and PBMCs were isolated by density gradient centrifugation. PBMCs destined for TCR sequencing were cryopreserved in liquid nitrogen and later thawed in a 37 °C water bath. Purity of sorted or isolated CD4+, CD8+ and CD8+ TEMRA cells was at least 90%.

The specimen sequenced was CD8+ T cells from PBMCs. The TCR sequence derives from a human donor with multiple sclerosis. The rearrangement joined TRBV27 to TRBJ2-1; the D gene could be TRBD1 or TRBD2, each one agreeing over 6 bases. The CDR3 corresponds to CASSLGYGGGYNEQFF. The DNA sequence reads TGTGCCAGCAGTTTAGGGTACGGGGGCGGCTACAATGAGCAGTTCTTC.